A selection of T cell receptor beta chains follows, all from one sample in a study of OX40 agonist ivuxolimab in advanced cancers. Clones were sequenced by immunoSEQ multiplex PCR, and TCRdb holds only the in-frame ones, with some missing. This sample yields 35,000 to 45,000 clones, of which 85% to 90% are seen a single time; 13% belongs to the top ten. This sample comprised CD4+ or CD8+ T cells sorted from blood, obtained in a trial of the OX40 agonist ivuxolimab. The receptor source for this set is an adult with an advanced solid tumor such as melanoma, head and neck, liver or kidney cancer. Both conserved end residues are part of each CDR3. The D gene is left open where the match is weak. The size field is filled for only some rows; it gives once, few, many or a size class.

clone_size	j_call	v_call	cdr3_length	d_call	cdr3_aa	cdr3_nt
NA	TRBJ2-6	TRBV10-3	16	NA	CAISEGYYSGANVLTF	TGTGCCATCAGTGAGGGGTACTACTCTGGGGCCAACGTCCTGACTTTC
NA	TRBJ1-2	TRBV27	15	NA	CASRRADMDPYGYTF	TGTGCCAGCAGGCGAGCCGACATGGACCCCTATGGCTACACCTTC
NA	TRBJ1-3	TRBV25-1	15	NA	CASSERTDSGNTIYF	TGTGCCAGCAGTGAGCGGACAGATTCTGGAAACACCATATATTTT
NA	TRBJ1-2	TRBV6-1	14	NA	CASNSQWEYYGYTF	TGTGCCAGCAACTCCCAATGGGAATACTATGGCTACACCTTC
NA	TRBJ2-7	TRBV19	15	TRBD2	CASSNRLAGTHEQYF	TGTGCCAGTAGCAACCGACTAGCGGGAACACACGAGCAGTACTTC
NA	TRBJ2-5	TRBV19	18	TRBD2	CASSTAWTSGRAGETQYF	TGTGCCAGTAGTACCGCCTGGACTAGCGGGAGGGCCGGTGAGACCCAGTACTTC
NA	TRBJ2-2	TRBV7-2	15	NA	CASSPLDGRAGELFF	TGTGCCAGCAGCCCCCTAGATGGTCGGGCCGGGGAGCTGTTTTTT
NA	TRBJ2-1	TRBV6-1	19	TRBD2	CASSESASGRWSSYNEQFF	TGTGCCAGCAGTGAATCGGCTAGCGGGAGATGGAGCTCCTACAATGAGCAGTTCTTC
NA	TRBJ2-5	TRBV7-9	14	NA	CASSSQGDQETQYF	TGTGCCAGCAGCTCTCAGGGCGATCAAGAGACCCAGTACTTC
NA	TRBJ2-7	TRBV9	15	TRBD2	CASSEGLAGDSEQYF	TGTGCCAGCAGCGAAGGACTAGCGGGAGATTCCGAGCAGTACTTC
once	TRBJ2-5	TRBV9	14	NA	CASTPGTAQETQYF	TGTGCCAGCACACCCGGGACGGCCCAAGAGACCCAGTACTTC
NA	TRBJ2-7	TRBV7-9	12	NA	CASSVEGYEQYF	TGTGCCAGCAGCGTGGAGGGGTACGAGCAGTACTTC
once	TRBJ2-2	TRBV19	16	TRBD2	CASRGLAGGPAGELFF	TGTGCCAGTAGGGGACTAGCGGGAGGGCCAGCCGGGGAGCTGTTTTTT
NA	TRBJ2-7	TRBV27	15	NA	CASRVSAGLHYEQYF	TGTGCCAGCAGGGTCAGTGCAGGGTTGCACTACGAGCAGTACTTC
NA	TRBJ2-2	TRBV2	15	TRBD1	CASSAGTGVTGELFF	TGTGCCAGCAGTGCGGGGACAGGGGTCACCGGGGAGCTGTTTTTT
NA	TRBJ2-7	TRBV7-9	13	NA	CASSFGGLYEQYF	TGTGCCAGCAGCTTCGGGGGGCTCTACGAGCAGTACTTC
NA	TRBJ2-5	TRBV2	14	TRBD1	CASSIDRGQETQYF	TGTGCCAGCAGTATAGACAGGGGCCAAGAGACCCAGTACTTC